The clone carrying this TCR beta chain was counted many times. Time point in this sample: newly diagnosed GD, antithyroid drugs for less than 3 months. Construction of the TCR library relied on RNA isolated from PBMCs. The patients were drawn from one endocrinology department in Xi'an, China. The sample belongs to a study of regulatory T cells in long-lasting Graves disease. Building of the TCR beta libraries involved iRepertoire HTBI primers and Arm-PCR of CDR3 regions. Via MiXCR, TCRdb re-called the multiplex PCR reads, giving one row per CDR3 protein. The profile shows under 250,000 distinct CDR3 sequences, 20% of them singletons. V was cut by 5 bases and J by 6 bases, with 11 bases left in between. This CDR3 has 12 amino acids. CDR1 is SGHTA, CDR2 FQGNSA, per germline.

The chain employs TRBV7-2 and TRBJ2-7; D gene unclear. The source of this sequence is a female donor with Graves disease. The specimen was peripheral blood mononuclear cells (PBMCs), collected at new diagnosis, from a patient treated with antithyroid drugs. This CDR3 is CASSLDGFEQYF. DNA for the CDR3: TGTGCCAGCAGCCTAGACGGCTTCGAGCAGTACTTC.